The table lists the clone carrying this T cell receptor beta chain with a few counts. CDR3 size: 15 residues. V lost 5 bases to trimming and J lost 3 bases; unmatched junction nucleotides: 8. CDR1 is SGHTA and CDR2 is FQGNSA in the germline V gene. This sample stems from a study of blood T cell repertoires in COVID-19. Only in-frame clones appear in the TCRdb table, and some are missing; sequencing was by immunoSEQ multiplex PCR. Of roughly 200,000 clones in the sample, 70% to 90% are singletons; the top ten hold roughly 5.7%. The specimen was peripheral blood. This clonotype was sampled from an older man with acute or convalescent COVID-19. The genes are TRBV7-2 and TRBJ2-7; TRBD1 matches at 9 bases. The CDR3 here is CASSPGTGRFYEQYF. In nucleotides, the CDR3 is TGTGCCAGCAGCCCCGGGACAGGGCGCTTCTACGAGCAGTACTTC. Complete variable domain (other parts from reference TRBV7-2 and TRBJ2-7): GAGVSQSPSNKVTEKGKDVELRCDPISGHTALYWYRQSLGQGLEFLIYFQGNSAPDKSGLPSDRFSAERTGGSVSTLTIQRTQQEDSAVYLCASSPGTGRFYEQYFGPGTRLTVT.